This T cell receptor beta chain originates from a study of T-cell reconstitution after alpha-beta-depleted transplantation in children. Whole-study results and caveats: T-cell counts and diversity were attributed mostly to newly produced T cells one year after transplant. In patients about two months after transplant, alpha-beta T cells reportedly arose from several hundred expanded graft clones. TCRbeta diversity was high at day 60 in some patients (a result of surviving recipient T cells and thymic progenitors).

Construction of the TCRbeta library involved unique molecular identifiers. TCRdb reprocessed the PCR reads with MiXCR, giving one entry per CDR3 protein. This table has hundreds of thousands of distinct CDR3 sequences, about 21% appearing once. There are 16 residues in the CDR3. CDR1 is SGHAT and CDR2 is FQDESV in the germline V gene (reference sequence). V lost 5 bases and J 4 bases, leaving 15 bases between the germline ends. To note about this clonotype: Antigen: not known. This may stem from a read error, because a much larger clone lies one nucleotide away.

The sequencing used PBMCs, mostly from graft donor cells, collected 360 days after TCRalphabeta/CD19-depleted stem cell transplant. The sequence was obtained from a boy under two years old who had a stem cell transplant for acute myeloid leukemia, so the T cells may come from the graft donor. This chain connects TRBV11-1 to TRBJ2-6; weak D call: TRBD2 (7 bases). CDR3 DNA sequence: TGTGCCAGCAGCCACGGGGGGCCCACCGGGGCCAACGTCCTGACTTTC. It yields the protein CASSHGGPTGANVLTF.